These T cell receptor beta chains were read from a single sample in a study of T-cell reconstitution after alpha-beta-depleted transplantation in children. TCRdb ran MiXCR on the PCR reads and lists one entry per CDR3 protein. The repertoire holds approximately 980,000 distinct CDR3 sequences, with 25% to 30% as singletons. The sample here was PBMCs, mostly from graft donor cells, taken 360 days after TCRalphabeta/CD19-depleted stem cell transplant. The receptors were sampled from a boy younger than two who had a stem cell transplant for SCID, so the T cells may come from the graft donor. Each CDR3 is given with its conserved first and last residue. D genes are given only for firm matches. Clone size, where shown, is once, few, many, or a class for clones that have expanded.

CDR3: CASSAQWDTIYF; DNA: TGTGCCAGCAGTGCTCAGTGGGACACCATATATTTT; D: .; V: TRBV2; size: few; J: TRBJ1-3
CDR3: CSVLRDNLYNEQFF; DNA: TGCAGCGTACTCCGGGACAACCTTTACAATGAGCAGTTCTTC; D: .; V: TRBV29-1; size: .; J: TRBJ2-1
CDR3: CASSRRTSGGGDTQYF; DNA: TGTGCCAGCAGCCGTAGGACTAGCGGGGGGGGAGATACGCAGTATTTT; D: TRBD2; V: TRBV9; size: .; J: TRBJ2-3
CDR3: CASSPLLYMSPYEQYF; DNA: TGTGCCAGCTCACCATTGTTGTATATGTCCCCTTACGAGCAGTACTTC; D: .; V: TRBV18; size: .; J: TRBJ2-7
CDR3: CATSRTFGGHHYGYTF; DNA: TGTGCCACCAGCAGAACATTTGGGGGGCATCACTATGGCTACACCTTC; D: .; V: TRBV15; size: .; J: TRBJ1-2
CDR3: CASTMTGEDYGYTF; DNA: TGTGCCAGCACCATGACAGGGGAAGACTATGGCTACACCTTC; D: TRBD1; V: TRBV12-3/TRBV12-4; size: few; J: TRBJ1-2
CDR3: CASSPAKAAGANVLTF; DNA: TGCGCCAGCAGCCCAGCTAAGGCGGCTGGGGCCAACGTCCTGACTTTC; D: .; V: TRBV4-3; size: .; J: TRBJ2-6
CDR3: CASSVGIGVAGTGELFF; DNA: TGTGCCAGCAGCGTAGGGATAGGGGTAGCGGGGACCGGGGAGCTGTTTTTT; D: TRBD2; V: TRBV9; size: .; J: TRBJ2-2
CDR3: CASSLVLEGTDTQYF; DNA: TGTGCCAGCAGTTTAGTGCTAGAGGGGACAGATACGCAGTATTTT; D: .; V: TRBV12-3/TRBV12-4; size: .; J: TRBJ2-3
CDR3: CASSQDHGLRSYEQYF; DNA: TGCGCCAGCAGCCAAGATCATGGGCTGCGCTCCTACGAGCAGTACTTC; D: .; V: TRBV4-3; size: .; J: TRBJ2-7
CDR3: CASSLKRGTEAFF; DNA: TGTGCCAGCAGTTTAAAGAGGGGGACTGAAGCTTTCTTT; D: .; V: TRBV27; size: .; J: TRBJ1-1
CDR3: CASRREGAGFKKLFF; DNA: TGTGCCAGCCGTCGGGAGGGGGCGGGTTTTAAAAAACTGTTTTTT; D: TRBD1; V: TRBV12-3/TRBV12-4; size: .; J: TRBJ1-4
CDR3: CASNRGLPYEQYF; DNA: TGTGCCAGCAATCGGGGTTTGCCCTACGAGCAGTACTTC; D: .; V: TRBV27; size: many; J: TRBJ2-7
CDR3: CAISSFPRNEQFF; DNA: TGTGCCATCAGTTCCTTTCCGCGAAATGAGCAGTTCTTC; D: .; V: TRBV10-3; size: .; J: TRBJ2-1
CDR3: CASSSSGYTF; DNA: TGTGCCAGCAGTTCCAGTGGCTACACCTTC; D: .; V: TRBV12-3/TRBV12-4; size: .; J: TRBJ1-2
CDR3: CASSSWTGYNEQFF; DNA: TGTGCCAGCAGCTCGTGGACAGGTTACAATGAGCAGTTCTTC; D: TRBD1; V: TRBV9; size: many; J: TRBJ2-1
CDR3: CASSPRWRGPFDEQFF; DNA: TGTGCCAGCAGCCCCCGGTGGAGGGGGCCGTTCGATGAGCAGTTCTTC; D: .; V: TRBV9; size: few; J: TRBJ2-1
CDR3: CSARGPGGDTDTQYF; DNA: TGCAGTGCTAGAGGCCCGGGGGGGGACACAGATACGCAGTATTTT; D: TRBD2; V: TRBV20-1; size: few; J: TRBJ2-3
CDR3: CAISEETRSNEQFF; DNA: TGTGCCATCAGTGAAGAGACTAGGAGCAATGAGCAGTTCTTC; D: .; V: TRBV10-3; size: .; J: TRBJ2-1
CDR3: CATSRGQGQETQYF; DNA: TGTGCCACCAGCAGGGGACAGGGGCAAGAGACCCAGTACTTC; D: TRBD1; V: TRBV15; size: .; J: TRBJ2-5
CDR3: CATSDFRRGEGGELFF; DNA: TGTGCCACCAGTGATTTTCGACGGGGCGAGGGCGGGGAGCTGTTTTTT; D: .; V: TRBV24-1; size: few; J: TRBJ2-2
CDR3: CAIGLAGSGEQFF; DNA: TGTGCCATCGGACTAGCGGGGTCTGGGGAGCAGTTCTTC; D: TRBD2; V: TRBV2; size: few; J: TRBJ2-1
CDR3: CASSSTSGLQETQYF; DNA: TGTGCCAGCAGCTCGACTAGCGGGTTACAAGAGACCCAGTACTTC; D: TRBD2; V: TRBV5-6; size: .; J: TRBJ2-5
CDR3: CASSPGTGTGNTIYF; DNA: TGTGCCAGCAGCCCCGGGACAGGGACTGGAAACACCATATATTTT; D: TRBD1; V: TRBV12-3/TRBV12-4; size: .; J: TRBJ1-3
CDR3: CASSRSYLAGVQETQYF; DNA: TGTGCCAGCAGCCGCAGTTACTTAGCGGGGGTGCAAGAGACCCAGTACTTC; D: TRBD2; V: TRBV5-6; size: .; J: TRBJ2-5
CDR3: CASSYGGVNSPLHF; DNA: TGTGCCAGCAGTTACGGGGGTGTTAATTCACCCCTCCACTTT; D: .; V: TRBV6-5; size: few; J: TRBJ1-6
CDR3: CSASPDTPGVLFGETQYF; DNA: TGCAGTGCTAGCCCTGACACTCCCGGGGTCCTCTTCGGGGAGACCCAGTACTTC; D: .; V: TRBV20-1; size: .; J: TRBJ2-5
CDR3: CSWQGNTEAFF; DNA: TGCAGTTGGCAGGGGAACACTGAAGCTTTCTTT; D: .; V: TRBV20-1; size: few; J: TRBJ1-1
CDR3: CASSRTGQGVPDTQYF; DNA: TGCGCCAGCAGTCGGACGGGGCAGGGGGTCCCAGATACGCAGTATTTT; D: TRBD1; V: TRBV4-1; size: few; J: TRBJ2-3
CDR3: CASSQGVGASDTQYF; DNA: TGTGCCAGCAGCCAGGGCGTGGGGGCGAGTGATACGCAGTATTTT; D: .; V: TRBV11-2; size: .; J: TRBJ2-3
CDR3: CASRSDRGRTEAFF; DNA: TGTGCCAGTAGAAGCGACAGGGGGCGGACTGAAGCTTTCTTT; D: TRBD1; V: TRBV19; size: .; J: TRBJ1-1
CDR3: CASSGTGDPYEQYF; DNA: TGTGCCAGCAGCGGGACAGGGGATCCCTACGAGCAGTACTTC; D: TRBD1; V: TRBV5-5; size: .; J: TRBJ2-7
CDR3: CASSPGTGDGTEAFF; DNA: TGTGCCAGCAGCCCGGGGACAGGGGACGGGACTGAAGCTTTCTTT; D: TRBD1; V: TRBV7-9; size: many; J: TRBJ1-1
CDR3: CASSSGPTGGINEQFF; DNA: TGTGCCAGCAGCTCCGGCCCAACAGGGGGAATCAATGAGCAGTTCTTC; D: TRBD1; V: TRBV5-5; size: .; J: TRBJ2-1
CDR3: CASSLDDRFNYGYTF; DNA: TGTGCCAGCAGCTTGGATGACAGATTTAACTATGGCTACACCTTC; D: .; V: TRBV5-5; size: .; J: TRBJ1-2